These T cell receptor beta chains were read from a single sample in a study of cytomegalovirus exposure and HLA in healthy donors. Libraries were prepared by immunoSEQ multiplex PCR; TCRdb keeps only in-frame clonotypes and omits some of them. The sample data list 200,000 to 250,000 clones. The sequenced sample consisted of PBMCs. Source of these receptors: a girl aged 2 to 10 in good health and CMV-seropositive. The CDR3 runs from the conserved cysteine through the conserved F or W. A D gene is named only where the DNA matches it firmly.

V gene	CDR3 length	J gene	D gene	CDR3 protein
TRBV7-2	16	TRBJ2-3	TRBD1	CASSADGQGDTDTQYF
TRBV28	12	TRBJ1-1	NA	CASRGARTEAFF
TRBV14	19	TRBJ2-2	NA	CASSQVLGAGHLNTGELFF
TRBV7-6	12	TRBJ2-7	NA	CASSLGDNEQYF
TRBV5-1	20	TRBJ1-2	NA	CASSLGFGVTGPLKNYGYTF
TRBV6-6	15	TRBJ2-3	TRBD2	CASRPAGSSTDTQYF
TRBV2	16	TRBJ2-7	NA	CASSDPDRDYSYEQYF
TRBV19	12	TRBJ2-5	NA	CASGQIKETQYF
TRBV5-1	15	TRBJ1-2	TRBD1	CASSLTLTGVYGYTF
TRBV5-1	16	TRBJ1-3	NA	CASSLAPGSPGNTIYF
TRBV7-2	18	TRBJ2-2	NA	CASSFFLPDRFNTGELFF
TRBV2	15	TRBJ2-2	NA	CASKGGRAPFGELFF
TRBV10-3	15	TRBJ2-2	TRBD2	CAISPIAGVPGELFF
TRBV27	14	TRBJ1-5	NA	CASSFATANQPQHF
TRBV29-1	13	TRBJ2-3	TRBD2	CSVLAVGTDTQYF
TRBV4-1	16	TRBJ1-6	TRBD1	CASSQGGDSPLSPLHF
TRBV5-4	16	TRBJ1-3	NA	CASSLRGTLSGNTIYF
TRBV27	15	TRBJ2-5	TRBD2	CASSAGTSVRETQYF
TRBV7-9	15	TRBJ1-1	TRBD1	CASSTLRTGTTEAFF
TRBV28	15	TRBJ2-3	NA	CASSSPAEGLNTQYF
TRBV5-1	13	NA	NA	CASSFLDSYEQYF
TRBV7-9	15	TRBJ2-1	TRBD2	CASSFLSGAYNEQFF
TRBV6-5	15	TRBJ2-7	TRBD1	CASSRDRDLRYEQYF
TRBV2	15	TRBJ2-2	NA	CASSVDNANTGELFF
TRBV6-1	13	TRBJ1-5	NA	CASAGTEDQPQHF
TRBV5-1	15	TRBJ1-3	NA	CASSLSPGSGNTIYF
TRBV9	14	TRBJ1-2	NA	CASSVEYSEGGYTF
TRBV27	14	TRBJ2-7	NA	CASSSLQGNYEQYF
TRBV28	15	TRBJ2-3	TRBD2	CASSGVAGGADTQYF
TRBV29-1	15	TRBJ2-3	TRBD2	CSVDLLAGGTDTQYF
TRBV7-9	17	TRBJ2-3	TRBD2	CASSPISGRAGRDTQYF